These 32 T cell receptor beta chains originate from one sample sequenced in a study of T-cell reconstitution after alpha-beta-depleted transplantation in children. TCRbeta library preparation incorporated unique molecular identifiers. From the PCR reads, TCRdb called clonotypes with MiXCR, one entry per CDR3 protein. The table has 230,000 or so distinct CDR3 sequences, about 9.6% seen once. Sequencing was performed on PBMCs from the stem cell graft donor, taken from the stem cell graft. The origin of the receptors is a human donor who donated a stem cell graft to a child with SCID.

As concerns this clonotype: A much larger clone differs by one base, so this may be a read error. This sequence joins TRBV27 and TRBJ2-3; TRBD1 might be the D (6 bases). Germline V CDR1 and CDR2: MNHEY, SMNVEV (reference sequence). The CDR3 contains 14 residues. Trimming removed 3 bases at V and 6 bases at J, with 13 bases between. CDR3 residues: CASSLAGVSDTQYF. The DNA of the CDR3 is TGTGCCAGCAGTTTGGCAGGGGTATCGGATACGCAGTATTTT.

This clonotype was seen at least ten times. This sequence joins TRBV20-1 and TRBJ1-4; D uncertain. Germline V CDR1 and CDR2: DFQATT, SNEGSKA (reference sequence). There are 13 residues in the CDR3. Trimming removed 3 bases from V and 6 bases from J, with 11 bases in between. DNA of the CDR3: TGCAGTGCTAGTATAGACCAGGATGAAAAACTGTTTTTT. As protein: CSASIDQDEKLFF.

This clonotype was observed many times. The V gene is TRBV5-6, the J gene TRBJ2-7, with D maybe TRBD2 (6 bases). Germline lookup yields CDR1 SGHDT and CDR2 YYEEEE. The CDR3 has 13 amino acids. V lost 1 base, J lost 5 bases, and 10 bases lay in between. CDR3 coding DNA: TGTGCCAGCAGCTTGCCGGGGGTCCACGAGCAGTACTTC. This sequence encodes CASSLPGVHEQYF.

This clonotype occurred many times. The CDR3 nucleotides are TGCGCCAGCAGCTTTTCACAGACCCGCTCCTACAATGAGCAGTTCTTC. Translation: CASSFSQTRSYNEQFF. The J gene is TRBJ2-1, the V gene TRBV5-1; D remains unclear. Germline V gene data show CDR1 as SGHRS and CDR2 as YFSETQ. Trimming shortened V by 2 bases and J by 0 bases, and 12 bases separated the two germline ends. The CDR3 extends over 16 amino acids. Full variable domain (outside the CDR3, taken from reference TRBV5-1 and TRBJ2-1): KAGVTQTPRYLIKTRGQQVTLSCSPISGHRSVSWYQQTPGQGLQFLFEYFSETQRNKGNFPGRFSGRQFSNSRSEMNVSTLELGDSALYLCASSFSQTRSYNEQFFGPGTRLTVL.

This clonotype was detected many times. V and J are TRBV5-6 and TRBJ2-2, with TRBD1 identical over 9 bases. This CDR3 has 15 residues. Trimming took 2 bases from V and 6 from J; bases not matched to a gene: 5. The germline V gene has CDR1 SGHDT and CDR2 YYEEEE. The CDR3 region is CASSFGTGWSGELFF. The CDR3 coding sequence is TGTGCCAGCAGCTTTGGGACAGGGTGGTCCGGGGAGCTGTTTTTT. The complete variable domain, with remaining parts taken from reference TRBV5-6 and TRBJ2-2, reads DAGVTQSPTHLIKTRGQQVTLRCSPKSGHDTVSWYQQALGQGPQFIFQYYEEEERQRGNFPDRFSGHQFPNYSSELNVNALLLGDSALYLCASSFGTGWSGELFFGEGSRLTVL.

The rearrangement joins TRBV10-2 to TRBJ1-1; no definite D call. Per the germline V gene, CDR1 is WSHSY and CDR2 is SAAADI. Trimming removed 7 bases at V and 7 bases at J, with 10 bases between. This CDR3 region has 11 residues. The CDR3 DNA follows: TGCGCCAGCACTGCAGGCCGTGAAGCTTTCTTT. This translates into CASTAGREAFF.

As concerns this clonotype: The germline gene is not matched at one end of the junction; a read error may be the cause. The rearrangement joins TRBV10-3 to TRBJ1-1, with D perhaps TRBD1 (6 bases). The CDR3 is 14 amino acids. The germline CDR1 and CDR2 sequences are ENHRY and SYGVKD. CDR3 residues: CAIGEQGATKEAFF. The CDR3 DNA sequence: TGTGCCATCGGTGAACAGGGCGCTACCAAAGAAGCTTTCTTT.

In this sample, this clonotype turned up many times. This chain joins TRBV7-2 and TRBJ1-3, with D tentatively TRBD1 (5 bases). There are 16 residues in the CDR3. V gave up 5 bases and J gave up 8 bases, with 22 bases separating them. Germline CDR1 reads SGHTA; CDR2 reads FQGNSA. The CDR3 region has the DNA TGTGCCAGCAGCCCCAGGGTGGGAGGTCTGGGAGACACCATATATTTT. Translation: CASSPRVGGLGDTIYF.

This clonotype was observed at least ten times. The chain links TRBV7-2 to TRBJ1-4; TRBD1 is a possible D gene (6 bases). The CDR3 sequence is 14 residues long. Trimming stripped 1 base from V and 8 bases from J, with 11 bases between. Germline V gene data show CDR1 as SGHTA and CDR2 as FQGNSA. In nucleotides, the CDR3 is TGTGCCAGCAGCTTAGAACAGGGATGGGAAAAACTGTTTTTT. Translation: CASSLEQGWEKLFF.

This clonotype occurred many times. V gene TRBV25-1 combines with J gene TRBJ2-2; the D call may be TRBD1 or TRBD2 (6 bases each). V dropped 3 bases and J dropped 5 bases, with 13 bases sitting between them. CDR3 length: 15 residues. Germline V gives CDR1 MGHDK, CDR2 SYGVNS. The CDR3 spells CASSDRGVETGELFF. The CDR3 DNA is TGTGCCAGCAGTGATAGGGGGGTAGAGACCGGGGAGCTGTTTTTT.

This clonotype was counted between two and nine times. The chain carries TRBV12-3 or TRBV12-4 and TRBJ1-2, with D maybe TRBD1 (6 bases). V dropped 5 bases and J dropped 1 base, with 11 bases sitting between them. CDR3 length equals 14 residues. In nucleotides, the CDR3 is TGTGCCAGCAGTAGGGGGGATTATAACTATGGCTACACCTTC. Encoded protein: CASSRGDYNYGYTF.

The chain links TRBV2 to TRBJ1-2; D remains unclear. Germline V gene lookup returns CDR1 SNHLY and CDR2 FYNNEI. Trimming shortened V by 11 bases and J by 1 base, and 14 bases separated the two germline ends. There are 13 residues in the CDR3. The CDR3 bases are TGTGCCGGAGTCGCTGGAAGTAACTATGGCTACACCTTC. Residues: CAGVAGSNYGYTF.

This clonotype was counted at least ten times. This chain uses TRBV5-1 with TRBJ2-3; D is perhaps TRBD1 or TRBD2 (7 bases each). V was pared by 0 bases and J by 1 base, with 15 bases between. Germline V gene sequence: CDR1 SGHRS, CDR2 YFSETQ. The CDR3 has 17 amino acids. In DNA, the CDR3 is TGCGCCAGCAGCTTGGCCCGGGGAGGGGGCCGCACAGATACGCAGTATTTT. It yields the protein CASSLARGGGRTDTQYF.

The CDR3 coding sequence is TGTGCCAGCAGCTTAGTCGGGATCGCAGAAGGTCGTGAGCAGTTCTTC. The encoded protein is CASSLVGIAEGREQFF. The chain carries TRBV7-9 and TRBJ2-1, with D maybe TRBD2 (5 bases). The CDR3 is made up of 16 amino acids. The V gene lost 1 base and the J gene lost 9 bases, with 19 bases spanning the gap. CDR1 SEHNR and CDR2 FQNEAQ come from the germline V gene (reference sequence). Full variable domain (rest looked up from reference TRBV7-9 and TRBJ2-1): DTGVSQNPRHKITKRGQNVTFRCDPISEHNRLYWYRQTLGQGPEFLTYFQNEAQLEKSRLLSDRFSAERPKGSFSTLEIQRTEQGDSAMYLCASSLVGIAEGREQFFGPGTRLTVL.

This clonotype was seen at least ten times. This chain connects TRBV5-1 to TRBJ2-1, with 8 bases fitting TRBD2. Germline values: CDR1 SGHRS, CDR2 YFSETQ. Trimming removed 1 base from V and 7 bases from J; junction bases left unmatched: 4. This CDR3 is 14 amino acids long. The CDR3 loop reads CASSLLAGSNEQFF. The CDR3 DNA reads as TGCGCCAGCAGCTTGTTAGCGGGGAGTAATGAGCAGTTCTTC. The entire variable domain, with the rest obtained from reference TRBV5-1 and TRBJ2-1, is as follows: KAGVTQTPRYLIKTRGQQVTLSCSPISGHRSVSWYQQTPGQGLQFLFEYFSETQRNKGNFPGRFSGRQFSNSRSEMNVSTLELGDSALYLCASSLLAGSNEQFFGPGTRLTVL.

This clonotype appeared many times. The chain uses TRBV3-1 and TRBJ2-2, with TRBD1 matching 7 bases. V shed 5 bases and J 5 bases; nucleotides not matched to a gene: 8. The CDR3 extends over 15 amino acids. CDR1 and CDR2 (germline): LGHDT, YNNKEL (reference sequence). The CDR3 DNA reads TGTGCCAGCAGCGCACGGGACAGTTTGACCGGGGAGCTGTTTTTT. It yields the protein CASSARDSLTGELFF. The complete variable domain, with remaining parts taken from reference TRBV3-1 and TRBJ2-2, reads DTAVSQTPKYLVTQMGNDKSIKCEQNLGHDTMYWYKQDSKKFLKIMFSYNNKELIINETVPNRFSPKSPDKAHLNLHINSLELGDSAVYFCASSARDSLTGELFFGEGSRLTVL.

This clonotype was seen many times. The chain couples TRBV5-5 to TRBJ2-3; D ambiguous. CDR3 length equals 12 residues. The germline V and J ends were trimmed by 0 bases and 6 bases, with 5 bases remaining between them. Germline CDR1 reads SGHKS; CDR2 reads YYEKEE (reference sequence). The CDR3 is CASSLAVDTQYF. The CDR3 region has the DNA TGTGCCAGCAGCTTGGCCGTGGATACGCAGTATTTT. The variable domain in full, completed from reference TRBV5-5 and TRBJ2-3, reads DAGVTQSPTHLIKTRGQQVTLRCSPISGHKSVSWYQQVLGQGPQFIFQYYEKEERGRGNFPDRFSARQFPNYSSELNVNALLLGDSALYLCASSLAVDTQYFGPGTRLTVL.

This clonotype was observed a handful of times. V gene TRBV6-1 combines with J gene TRBJ2-2; D not resolved. Per the germline V gene, CDR1 is MNHNS and CDR2 is SASEGT. The V and J ends lost 7 bases and 1 base respectively, with 10 bases between them. The CDR3 is 14 residues long. CDR3 residues: CASIAQMNTGELFF. The CDR3 coding sequence is TGTGCCAGCATAGCACAGATGAACACCGGGGAGCTGTTTTTT.

This clonotype was observed many times. Written as DNA, the CDR3 is TGTGCCAGCAGCCTTCATAGCGCAGATACGCAGTATTTT. Residues: CASSLHSADTQYF. The chain has TRBV7-9 and TRBJ2-3; TRBD2 might be the D (5 bases). The CDR3 covers 13 residues. The germline V and J ends were trimmed by 5 bases and 4 bases, with 10 bases remaining between them. Per germline, CDR1 SEHNR and CDR2 FQNEAQ (reference sequence).

At least ten counts were recorded for this clonotype. V gene TRBV7-2 combines with J gene TRBJ2-3; a possible D gene is TRBD1 (6 bases). CDR3 length equals 17 residues. Germline loops: CDR1 SGHTA, CDR2 FQGNSA. V shed 1 base and J shed 4 bases, with 18 bases lying between them. DNA of the CDR3: TGTGCCAGCAGCTTAGTAGGGTCTCTGGGGGCTGCAGATACGCAGTATTTT. Amino acid sequence: CASSLVGSLGAADTQYF.

This clonotype occurred many times. This CDR3 is CASSFPGRGGYTF. The CDR3 DNA sequence: TGTGCCAGCAGCTTTCCGGGACGGGGCGGCTACACCTTC. The genes are TRBV7-6 and TRBJ1-2; a possible D gene is TRBD1 (5 bases). Trimming removed 3 bases from V and 8 bases from J, with 13 bases in between. The CDR3 extends over 13 amino acids. The germline V gene has CDR1 SGHVS and CDR2 FNYEAQ.

This clonotype came up many times. The chain links TRBV12-3 or TRBV12-4 to TRBJ2-5; 11 positions match TRBD2. Unmatched junction bases numbered 8, after V lost 3 bases and J lost 5 bases. This CDR3 contains 16 residues. The CDR3 DNA sequence: TGTGCCAGCAGTTTTCTGGCTAGCGGGGGGTGGGAGACCCAGTACTTC. Amino acid sequence: CASSFLASGGWETQYF.

This clonotype was counted many times. The chain links TRBV7-3 to TRBJ2-7; D possibly corresponds to TRBD2 (6 bases). Germline CDR1 and CDR2: SGHTA and FQGTGA. V was clipped by 1 base and J by 2 bases, with 15 bases between them. The CDR3 length is 16 residues. The CDR3 DNA is TGTGCCAGCAGCTTAAGAGGCGGGACGGGGACCTACGAGCAGTACTTC. It is translated as CASSLRGGTGTYEQYF. The full variable domain, in which reference TRBV7-3 and TRBJ2-7 provide the parts outside the CDR3, is GAGVSQTPSNKVTEKGKYVELRCDPISGHTALYWYRQSLGQGPEFLIYFQGTGAADDSGLPNDRFFAVRPEGSVSTLKIQRTERGDSAVYLCASSLRGGTGTYEQYFGPGTRLTVT.

This clonotype was observed at least ten times. The rearrangement links TRBV6-5 to TRBJ1-2, with 12 nucleotides matching TRBD1. Germline V lookup: CDR1 MNHEY, CDR2 SVGAGI. V shed 2 bases and J 6 bases; nucleotides not matched to a gene: 7. The CDR3 totals 16 residues. CDR3 nucleotide sequence: TGTGCCAGCAGTTACAGTGGGGGACAGGGGGCCGATGGCTACACCTTC. Encoded protein: CASSYSGGQGADGYTF.

About this clonotype: The junction departs from the called germline gene at one end, perhaps through a read error. The chain carries TRBV11-2 and TRBJ1-2; D might be TRBD1 (5 bases). There are 13 residues in the CDR3. CDR1 and CDR2 from the germline V gene are SGHAT and FQNNGV. The CDR3 reads CASSPGVGYGDTF. As DNA, the CDR3 is TGTGCCAGCAGCCCGGGGGTGGGCTATGGCGACACCTTC.

As for this clonotype: Given a much more abundant clone one base away, this may be a read error. The V and J genes are TRBV7-9 and TRBJ1-6, with a weak D call TRBD1 (5 bases). With 4 bases removed from V and 9 bases from J, the gap between germline ends came to 13 bases. Germline CDR1 and CDR2: SEHNR and FQNEAQ (reference sequence). The CDR3 contains 14 residues. CDR3 in amino acids: CASSSRGDSSPLHF. The DNA of the CDR3 is TGTGCCAGCAGCTCACGGGGGGATAGTTCACCCCTCCACTTT.

This clonotype was detected only a few times. The chain links TRBV15 to TRBJ2-5; the D gene is possibly TRBD1 (6 bases). Germline loops: CDR1 LNHNV, CDR2 YYDKDF (reference sequence). V lost 3 bases and J lost 0, with 8 bases in between. This CDR3 comprises 14 residues. The CDR3 region is CATSSGQYQETQYF. The CDR3 nucleotides are TGTGCCACCAGCAGCGGACAGTACCAAGAGACCCAGTACTTC. Variable domain in full (rest from reference TRBV15 and TRBJ2-5): DAMVIQNPRYQVTQFGKPVTLSCSQTLNHNVMYWYQQKSSQAPKLLFHYYDKDFNNEADTPDNFQSRRPNTSFCFLDIRSPGLGDTAMYLCATSSGQYQETQYFGPGTRLLVL.

This clonotype was observed many times. The CDR3, as DNA: TGCAGTGCTAGAGATCTCGGACTAGCGGGGATGGAGACCCAGTACTTC. This encodes CSARDLGLAGMETQYF. The V gene is TRBV20-1, the J gene TRBJ2-5; 12 nucleotides agree with TRBD2. V shed 0 bases and J 5 bases; nucleotides not matched to a gene: 7. The CDR3 has 16 residues. CDR1 DFQATT and CDR2 SNEGSKA come from the germline V gene (reference sequence).

This clonotype turned up a few times. The chain employs TRBV12-3 or TRBV12-4 and TRBJ1-1; 8 bases align to TRBD1. CDR3 length: 14 residues. Unmatched junction bases numbered 6, after V lost 3 bases and J lost 6 bases. CDR3 in DNA: TGTGCCAGCAGTTTTGCCGACAGGGGCTCTGAAGCTTTCTTT. Translated: CASSFADRGSEAFF.

This clonotype occurred many times. This chain joins TRBV5-1 and TRBJ2-1; a possible D gene is TRBD1 (5 bases). This CDR3 has 13 amino acids. The germline V gene has CDR1 SGHRS and CDR2 YFSETQ. V was pared by 1 base and J by 7 bases, with 9 bases between. The CDR3 bases are TGCGCCAGCAGCTTGTTCCCAGGGAATGAGCAGTTCTTC. Encoded protein: CASSLFPGNEQFF.

This clonotype was found many times. This chain connects TRBV20-1 to TRBJ2-7; 8 bases are a match to TRBD1. Germline V lookup: CDR1 DFQATT, CDR2 SNEGSKA (reference sequence). The V segment lost 5 bases and the J segment 5 bases; nucleotides outside the gene matches: 11. The CDR3 length is 14 residues. The CDR3 loop reads CSAARTGYDNEQYF. The CDR3 bases are TGCAGTGCTGCCCGGACAGGGTACGACAACGAGCAGTACTTC.

This clonotype was picked up many times. The gene calls are TRBV7-6 and TRBJ1-3; perhaps TRBD1 as D (5 bases). The CDR3 is 16 residues long. The germline gives CDR1 SGHVS, CDR2 FNYEAQ. The germline V and J ends were trimmed by 6 bases and 0 bases, with 15 bases remaining between them. CDR3 in DNA: TGTGCCAGCAGTTCCCCGACCGGGGGCTCTGGAAACACCATATATTTT. This encodes CASSSPTGGSGNTIYF.